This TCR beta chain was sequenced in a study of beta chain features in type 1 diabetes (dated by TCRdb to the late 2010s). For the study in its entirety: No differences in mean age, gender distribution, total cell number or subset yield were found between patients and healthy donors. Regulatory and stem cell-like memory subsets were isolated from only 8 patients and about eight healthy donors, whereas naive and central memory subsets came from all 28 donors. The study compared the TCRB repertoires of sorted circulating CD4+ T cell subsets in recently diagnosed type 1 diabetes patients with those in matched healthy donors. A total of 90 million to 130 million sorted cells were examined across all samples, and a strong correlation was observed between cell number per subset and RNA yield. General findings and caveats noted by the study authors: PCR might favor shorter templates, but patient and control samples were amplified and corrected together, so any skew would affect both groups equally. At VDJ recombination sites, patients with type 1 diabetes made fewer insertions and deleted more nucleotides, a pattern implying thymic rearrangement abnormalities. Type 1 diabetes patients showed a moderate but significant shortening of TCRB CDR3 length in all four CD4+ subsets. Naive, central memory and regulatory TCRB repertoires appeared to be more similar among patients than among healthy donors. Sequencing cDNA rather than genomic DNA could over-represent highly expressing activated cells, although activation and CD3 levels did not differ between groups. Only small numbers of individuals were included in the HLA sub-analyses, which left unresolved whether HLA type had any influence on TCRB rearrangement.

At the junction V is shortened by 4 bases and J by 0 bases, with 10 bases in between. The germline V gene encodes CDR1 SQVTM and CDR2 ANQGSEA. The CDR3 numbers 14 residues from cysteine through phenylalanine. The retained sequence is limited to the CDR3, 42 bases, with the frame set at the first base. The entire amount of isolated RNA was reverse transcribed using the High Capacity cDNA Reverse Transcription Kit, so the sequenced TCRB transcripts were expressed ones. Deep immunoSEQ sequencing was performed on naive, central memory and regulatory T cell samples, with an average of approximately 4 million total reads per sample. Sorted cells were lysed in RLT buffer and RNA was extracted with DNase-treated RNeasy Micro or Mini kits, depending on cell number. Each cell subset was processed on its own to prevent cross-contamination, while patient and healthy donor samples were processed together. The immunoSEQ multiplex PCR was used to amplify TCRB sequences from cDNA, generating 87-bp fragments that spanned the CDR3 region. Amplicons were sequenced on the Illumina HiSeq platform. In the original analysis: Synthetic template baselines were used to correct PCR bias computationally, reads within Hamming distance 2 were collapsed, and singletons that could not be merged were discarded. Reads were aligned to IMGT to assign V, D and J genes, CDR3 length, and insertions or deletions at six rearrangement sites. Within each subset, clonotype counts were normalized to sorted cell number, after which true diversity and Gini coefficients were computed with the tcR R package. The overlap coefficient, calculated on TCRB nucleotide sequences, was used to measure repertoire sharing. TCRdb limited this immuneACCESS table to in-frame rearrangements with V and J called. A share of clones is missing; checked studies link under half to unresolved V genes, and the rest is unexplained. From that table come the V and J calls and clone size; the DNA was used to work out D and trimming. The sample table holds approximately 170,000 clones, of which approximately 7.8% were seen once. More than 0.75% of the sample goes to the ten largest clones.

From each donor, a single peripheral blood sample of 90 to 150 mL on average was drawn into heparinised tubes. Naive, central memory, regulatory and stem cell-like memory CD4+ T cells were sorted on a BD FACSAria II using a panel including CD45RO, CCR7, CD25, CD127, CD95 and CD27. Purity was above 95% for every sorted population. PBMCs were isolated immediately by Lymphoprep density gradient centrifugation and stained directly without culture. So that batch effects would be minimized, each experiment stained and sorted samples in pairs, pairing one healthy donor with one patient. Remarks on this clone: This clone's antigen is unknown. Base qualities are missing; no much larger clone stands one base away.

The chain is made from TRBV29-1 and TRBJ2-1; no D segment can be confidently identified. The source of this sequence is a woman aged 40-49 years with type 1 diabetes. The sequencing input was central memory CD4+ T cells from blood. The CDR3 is CSVASMNSYNEQFF. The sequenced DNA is TGCAGCGTTGCGAGTATGAACTCCTACAATGAGCAGTTCTTC.